This is a list of T cell receptor beta chains from one sample in a study of blood T cell repertoires in COVID-19. Clones were sequenced by immunoSEQ multiplex PCR, and TCRdb holds only the in-frame ones, with some missing. The data show just over 350,000 clones, 86% seen once. The sequenced sample consisted of peripheral blood. These receptors originate from a woman between 55 and 75 years old with COVID-19, enrolled during active disease. Both conserved end residues are part of each CDR3. A D gene is named only where the DNA matches it firmly. Not every row has a clone size; where given, it reads once, few, many or a size class.

>TRBJ2-5|TRBV7-2|.|.
TGTGCCAGCAGCTTCATAAACAGTCAAGAGACCCAGTACTTC
CASSFINSQETQYF
>TRBJ1-4|TRBV5-4|.|.
TGTGCCAGCAGCTACGGCGGTAGGAGGATTGATGAAAAACTGTTTTTT
CASSYGGRRIDEKLFF
>TRBJ1-4|TRBV30|many|.
TGTGCCTGGAGTGTAGGGCAGGGCGAAACTAATGAAAAACTGTTTTTT
CAWSVGQGETNEKLFF
>TRBJ2-3|TRBV11-3|.|.
TGTGCCAGCAGCTCGCCGGGGGGCCCAGATACGCAGTATTTT
CASSSPGGPDTQYF
>TRBJ1-1|TRBV30|.|TRBD1
TGTGCCTGGAGTCGGGACAAGGACAGGGGGATCATGAACACTGAAGCTTTCTTT
CAWSRDKDRGIMNTEAFF
>TRBJ1-5|TRBV19|.|.
TGTGCCAGTAGTATTGGTAGGGAGGGGGCCCAGCATTTT
CASSIGREGAQHF
>TRBJ2-7|TRBV2|.|TRBD2
TGTGCCAGCATAGAGCGGGGGGGGAGCTACGAGCAGTACTTC
CASIERGGSYEQYF
>TRBJ2-1|TRBV7-9|once|TRBD1
TGTGCCAGCAGCTTCGGACAGGGGGCAGGTAATGAGCAGTTCTTC
CASSFGQGAGNEQFF
>TRBJ2-2|TRBV2|.|.
TGTGCCAGCAGTATTACAACAGGGAGCGGGGAGCTGTTTTTT
CASSITTGSGELFF
>TRBJ1-3|TRBV2|.|.
TGTGCCAGCAGTGAAAACAGGATCTCTGGAAACACCATATATTTT
CASSENRISGNTIYF
>TRBJ1-2|TRBV3-1/TRBV3-2|.|.
TGTGCCAGCAGCCGGGCAGGGGTGGACGGCTACACCTTC
CASSRAGVDGYTF
>TRBJ2-5|TRBV19|.|TRBD1
TGTGCCAGTAGTTTAACAGGGGGCTTCGAGACCCAGTACTTC
CASSLTGGFETQYF
>TRBJ1-2|TRBV19|.|.
TGTGCCAGTAGTGCAGGTGGGACACTCTATGGCTACACCTTC
CASSAGGTLYGYTF
>TRBJ2-1|TRBV3-1/TRBV3-2|.|TRBD2
TGTGCCAGCAGCCAATTCCTCCGGACTAGCGGGGGGTACTCCTACAATGAGCAGTTCTTC
CASSQFLRTSGGYSYNEQFF
>TRBJ2-7|TRBV7-8|.|TRBD2
TGTGCCAGCAGCCGAGGGGCGGGGGGCCTCTCCTACGAGCAGTACTTC
CASSRGAGGLSYEQYF
>TRBJ2-5|TRBV3-1/TRBV3-2|.|TRBD2
TGTGCCAGCAGCCGTTCGGTTAGCGGGGACGGGACCCAGTACTTC
CASSRSVSGDGTQYF
>TRBJ1-1|TRBV9|.|.
TGTGCCAGCAGCGTAGGGGGGCTGACTGAAGCTTTCTTT
CASSVGGLTEAFF
>TRBJ1-2|TRBV19|.|.
TGTGCCAGTAACTCAGGGACACTCTATGGCTACACCTTC
CASNSGTLYGYTF
>TRBJ1-1|TRBV6-2/TRBV6-3|.|TRBD1
TGTGCCAGCAGCCCAGGACAGGGGAAAACTGAAGCTTTCTTT
CASSPGQGKTEAFF
>TRBJ2-3|TRBV9|.|TRBD2
TGTGCCAGCAGCACCCGAGCGGGGGGCGGGACAGATACGCAGTATTTT
CASSTRAGGGTDTQYF
>TRBJ2-3|TRBV27|.|TRBD2
TGTGCCAGCAGTTTATGGCTAGCGGGGGGTACAGATACGCAGTATTTT
CASSLWLAGGTDTQYF
>TRBJ2-7|TRBV19|.|TRBD1
TGTGCCAGTAGTATGGCAACCTGGACAGGGGCGCCCTACGAGCAGTACTTC
CASSMATWTGAPYEQYF
>TRBJ1-5|TRBV7-8|.|.
TGTGCCAGCAGCCCCCGGGTGGCAGTTAGCAATCAGCCCCAGCATTTT
CASSPRVAVSNQPQHF
>TRBJ2-3|TRBV7-3|.|TRBD2
TGTGCCAGCACACCGTGGAGCGGGGTGAGCACAGATACGCAGTATTTT
CASTPWSGVSTDTQYF
>TRBJ1-1|TRBV19|.|TRBD1
TGTGCCAGCTCGCCCAGGGGGAGTGAAGCTTTCTTT
CASSPRGSEAFF
>TRBJ1-3|TRBV29-1|.|.
TGCAGCGTTGAGACAAACGGAAACACCATATATTTT
CSVETNGNTIYF
>TRBJ1-2|TRBV5-5|.|TRBD1
TGTGCCAGCAGCTTCCTACAGGGGAGGACCTTC
CASSFLQGRTF
>TRBJ2-5|TRBV5-1|.|TRBD2
TGCGCCAGCAGAAAGGGGGGTAGCGGGGACCCGAGGGGAGAGACCCAGTACTTC
CASRKGGSGDPRGETQYF
>TRBJ1-2|TRBV29-1|.|.
TGCAGCGTCATTTCTTCGGGACACGAGATCTATGGCTACACCTTC
CSVISSGHEIYGYTF
>TRBJ1-2|TRBV4-2|.|TRBD1
TGTGCCAGCAGCCAAGAGACAGGGGGGAAGAGCTATGGCTACACCTTC
CASSQETGGKSYGYTF
>TRBJ2-5|TRBV12-5|.|.
TGTGCTAGTGGTTTGAGGGCCGCGGGGGAGACCCAGTACTTC
CASGLRAAGETQYF
>TRBJ1-1|TRBV4-3|.|.
TGCGCCAGCAGCCAAGATTGGGGGGGCGGTAACACTGAAGCTTTCTTT
CASSQDWGGGNTEAFF
>TRBJ2-4|TRBV6-5|.|TRBD1
TGTGCCAGCAGAACGGGACAGTGGGACCACATTCAGTACTTC
CASRTGQWDHIQYF
>TRBJ1-6|TRBV11-3|.|.
TGTGCCAGCAGCTTGGACAGCCGCTCCTATAATTCACCCCTCCACTTT
CASSLDSRSYNSPLHF
>TRBJ2-3|TRBV10-1|.|.
TGCGCCACCTCACTCGGGGGATCGGCAGATACGCAGTATTTT
CATSLGGSADTQYF
>TRBJ2-1|TRBV9|few|.
TGTGCCAGCAGCCCACGGTCCGGGATCCACAATGAGCAGTTCTTC
CASSPRSGIHNEQFF
>TRBJ1-1|TRBV7-8|.|.
TGTGCCAGCAGCCCTGACATGAACACTGAAGCTTTCTTT
CASSPDMNTEAFF
>TRBJ1-1|TRBV19|.|TRBD1
TGTGCCAGTAGTAACGACAGGGAGGCTACACTGAACACTGAAGCTTTCTTT
CASSNDREATLNTEAFF
>TRBJ1-2|TRBV20-1|.|TRBD1
TGCAGTGCGGTCAGGGGGGAGGGCTACACCTTC
CSAVRGEGYTF
>TRBJ1-5|TRBV30|.|.
TGTGCCTGGAGTGTTAGTCCATTTGGCAATCAGCCCCAGCATTTT
CAWSVSPFGNQPQHF
>TRBJ1-1|TRBV6-2/TRBV6-3|.|TRBD1
TGTGCCAGCAGTTACTATGGTCCGAGGGGGCAGAGAACTGAAGCTTTCTTT
CASSYYGPRGQRTEAFF
>TRBJ2-7|TRBV6-1|once|TRBD1
TGTGCCAGCAGTGAAAGGGGACAGGGGAGGGAGCAGTACTTC
CASSERGQGREQYF
>TRBJ2-1|TRBV5-1|.|TRBD2
TGCGCCAGCAGCTTGGGTCTAGCGGGGGGGCCGGTCTACAATGAGCAGTTCTTC
CASSLGLAGGPVYNEQFF
>TRBJ2-3|TRBV5-1|once|TRBD1
TGCGCCAGCAGCTTGTCAGGGGGCGGAGATACGCAGTATTTT
CASSLSGGGDTQYF
>TRBJ1-2|TRBV11-2|once|.
TGTGCCAGCAGTTTACAGGGCTATGGCTACACCTTC
CASSLQGYGYTF